The clone carrying this TCR beta chain was counted only a few times. Antigen specificity is unknown. Reverse transcribing all isolated RNA meant expressed TCRB transcripts were sequenced. Clones were sequenced by immunoSEQ multiplex PCR, and TCRdb holds only the in-frame ones, with some missing. The sample yields about 900,000 clones, under 20% seen once. The germline V gene has CDR1 KGHSH and CDR2 LQKENI. V lost 3 bases to trimming and J lost 7 bases, with 16 bases between them. The CDR3 has 14 residues. The data were taken from a study of beta chain features in type 1 diabetes. Findings of the study overall: Lower insertion and higher deletion counts appeared at VDJ junctions in type 1 diabetes patients.

There was one heparinised blood draw per donor, averaging around 100 mL. Sorted populations were all over 95% pure. Sequenced input: naive CD4+ T cells from blood. The chain joins TRBV18 to TRBJ2-7, with a weak D call TRBD2 (6 bases). This sequence was found in a woman aged 18-35 years in good health. CDR3 region: CASSPAQGLGEQYF. The CDR3 DNA reads TGTGCCAGCTCACCGGCGCAGGGACTCGGGGAGCAGTACTTC.